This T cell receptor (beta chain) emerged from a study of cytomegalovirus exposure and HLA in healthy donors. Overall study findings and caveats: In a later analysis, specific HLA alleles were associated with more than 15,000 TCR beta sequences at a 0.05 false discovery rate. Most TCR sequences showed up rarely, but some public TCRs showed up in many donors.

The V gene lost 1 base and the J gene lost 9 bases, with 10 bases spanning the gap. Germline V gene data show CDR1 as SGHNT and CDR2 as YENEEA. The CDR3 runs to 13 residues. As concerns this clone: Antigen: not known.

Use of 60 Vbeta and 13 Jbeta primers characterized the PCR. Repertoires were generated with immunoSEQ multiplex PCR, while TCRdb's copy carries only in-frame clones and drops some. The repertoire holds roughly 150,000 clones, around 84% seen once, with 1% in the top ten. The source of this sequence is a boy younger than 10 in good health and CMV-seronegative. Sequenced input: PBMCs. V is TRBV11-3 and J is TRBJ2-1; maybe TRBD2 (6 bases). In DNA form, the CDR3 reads TGTGCCAGCAGCTTAGTCGGGGGTGGTGAGCAGTTCTTC. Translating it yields CASSLVGGGEQFF.